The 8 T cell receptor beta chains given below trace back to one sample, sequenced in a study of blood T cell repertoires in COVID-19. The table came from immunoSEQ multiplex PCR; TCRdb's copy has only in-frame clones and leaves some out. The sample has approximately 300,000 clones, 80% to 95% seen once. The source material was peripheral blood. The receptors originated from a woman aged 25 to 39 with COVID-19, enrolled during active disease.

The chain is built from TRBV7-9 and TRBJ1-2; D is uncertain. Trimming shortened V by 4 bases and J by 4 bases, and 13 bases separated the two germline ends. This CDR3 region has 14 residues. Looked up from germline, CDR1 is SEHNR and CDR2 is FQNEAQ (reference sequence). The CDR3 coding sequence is TGTGCCAGCAGCTCAGAGGGTCAGATCTATGGCTACACCTTC. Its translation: CASSSEGQIYGYTF.

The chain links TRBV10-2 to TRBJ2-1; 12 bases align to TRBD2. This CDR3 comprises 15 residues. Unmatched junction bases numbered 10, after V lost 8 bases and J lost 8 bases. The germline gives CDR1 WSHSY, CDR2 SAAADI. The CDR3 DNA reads TGCGCCAGCGGCTTGACTAGCGGGAGCAGGGATGAGCAGTTCTTC. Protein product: CASGLTSGSRDEQFF.

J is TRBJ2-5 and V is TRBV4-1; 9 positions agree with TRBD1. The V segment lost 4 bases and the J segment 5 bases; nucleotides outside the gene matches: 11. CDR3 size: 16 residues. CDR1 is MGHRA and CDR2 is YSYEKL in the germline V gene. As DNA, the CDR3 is TGCGCCAGCAGCCCGGGATCCGGGACAGGGCAGGAGACCCAGTACTTC. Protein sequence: CASSPGSGTGQETQYF.

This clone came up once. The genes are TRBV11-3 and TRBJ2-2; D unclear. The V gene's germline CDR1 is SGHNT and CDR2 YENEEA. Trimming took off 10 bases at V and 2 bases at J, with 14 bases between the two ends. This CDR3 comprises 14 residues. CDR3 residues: CATQRQANTGELFF. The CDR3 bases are TGTGCCACCCAAAGGCAGGCCAACACCGGGGAGCTGTTTTTT.

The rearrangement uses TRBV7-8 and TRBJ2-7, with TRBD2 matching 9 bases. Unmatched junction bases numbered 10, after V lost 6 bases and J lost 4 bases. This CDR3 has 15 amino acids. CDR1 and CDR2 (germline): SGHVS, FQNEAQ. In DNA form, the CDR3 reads TGTGCCAGCAGTCTGGGGAGGCGGGAGGGTTACGAGCAGTACTTC. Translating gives CASSLGRREGYEQYF.

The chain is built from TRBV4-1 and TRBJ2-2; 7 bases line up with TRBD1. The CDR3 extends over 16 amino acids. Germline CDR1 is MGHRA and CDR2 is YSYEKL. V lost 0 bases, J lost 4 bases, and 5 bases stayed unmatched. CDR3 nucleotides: TGCGCCAGCAGCCAAGATAGACAGGGTGGCACCGGGGAGCTGTTTTTT. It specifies CASSQDRQGGTGELFF.

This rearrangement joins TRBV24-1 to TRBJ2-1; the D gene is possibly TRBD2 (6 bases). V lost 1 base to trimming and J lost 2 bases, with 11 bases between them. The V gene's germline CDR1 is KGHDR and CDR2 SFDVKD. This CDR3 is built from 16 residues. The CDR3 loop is CATSDLGGSTYNEQFF. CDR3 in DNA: TGTGCCACCAGTGATTTAGGAGGGAGCACCTACAATGAGCAGTTCTTC.

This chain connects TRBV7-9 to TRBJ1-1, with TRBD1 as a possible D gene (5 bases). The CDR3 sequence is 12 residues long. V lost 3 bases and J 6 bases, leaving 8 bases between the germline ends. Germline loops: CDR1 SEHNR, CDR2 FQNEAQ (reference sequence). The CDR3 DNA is TGTGCCAGCAGCTTCGGGGGGGCTGAAGCTTTCTTT. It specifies CASSFGGAEAFF.